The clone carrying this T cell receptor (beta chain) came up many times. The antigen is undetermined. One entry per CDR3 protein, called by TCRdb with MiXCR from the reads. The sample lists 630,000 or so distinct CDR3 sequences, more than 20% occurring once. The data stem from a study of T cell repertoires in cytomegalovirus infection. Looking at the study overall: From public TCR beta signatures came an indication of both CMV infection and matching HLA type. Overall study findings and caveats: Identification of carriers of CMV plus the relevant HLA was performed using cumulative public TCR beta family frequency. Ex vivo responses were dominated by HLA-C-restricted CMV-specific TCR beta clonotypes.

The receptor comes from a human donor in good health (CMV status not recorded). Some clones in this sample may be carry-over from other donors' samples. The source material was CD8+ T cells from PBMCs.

The CDR3 bases are TGTGCCAGCATTGACAGTTCTAGCACAGATACGCAGTATTTT. It yields the protein CASIDSSSTDTQYF. The chain employs TRBV6-6 and TRBJ2-3; maybe TRBD1 (5 bases). The CDR3 consists of 14 residues. The ends were cut back, 7 bases at V and 0 bases at J, with 11 bases in the middle. Germline V CDR1 and CDR2: MNHNY, SVGAGI (reference sequence).